These 9 T cell receptor beta chains originate from one sample sequenced in a study of vaccination effects on CD4 cells after COVID-19. Clones were read by immunoSEQ multiplex PCR, and TCRdb kept only the in-frame ones, dropping some. The table includes 25,000 to 30,000 clones, about 70% detected once. Their recognized antigens are unknown. ViraFEST used viral peptide pools to expand antigen-specific CD4+ T cells before sequencing. A 10-day culture period preceded the isolation of CD4+ T cells. Participants were given two doses of BNT162b2 or mRNA-1273 vaccine. Specimen: CD4+ T cells from PBMCs cultured with HCoV-NL63 spike peptides, collected after COVID-19 vaccination. These receptors were collected from a human donor who received a COVID-19 vaccine.

Concerning this clone itself: Other DNA sequences in this specimen translate into the identical CDR3. This chain joins TRBV6-1 and TRBJ2-6; D uncertain. Germline CDR1 MNHNS, CDR2 SASEGT. The CDR3 spans 15 residues. V was pared by 1 base and J by 0 bases, with 4 bases between. CDR3 coding DNA: TGTGCCAGCAGTGAAGAGGGCTCTGGGGCCAACGTCCTGACTTTC. It encodes CASSEEGSGANVLTF.

The chain uses TRBV19 and TRBJ1-1; unclear D gene. The ends were cut back, 4 bases at V and 1 base at J, with 10 bases in the middle. This CDR3 spans 14 amino acids. CDR1 and CDR2 from the germline V gene are LNHDA and SQIVND (reference sequence). The CDR3 here is CASSRPGRNTEAFF. The CDR3 bases are TGTGCCAGTAGTAGGCCGGGCAGGAACACTGAAGCTTTCTTT.

The chain is built from TRBV6-4 and TRBJ1-1; no definite D call. Germline lookup yields CDR1 MRHNA and CDR2 SNTAGT. The CDR3 length is 12 residues. Trimming took 2 bases from V and 11 from J, leaving 12 bases between them. CDR3 nucleotides: TGTGCCAGCAGTGACCCGAGGGTGGGGGCTTTCTTT. Protein product: CASSDPRVGAFF.

The rearrangement joins TRBV6-6 to TRBJ1-3; no clear D. This CDR3 spans 12 amino acids. CDR1 and CDR2 (germline): MNHNY, SVGAGI (reference sequence). The V end was cut by 6 bases, the J end by 4 bases, with 7 bases between. In nucleotides, the CDR3 is TGTGCCAGCAGCCGTCAGGGAAACACCATATATTTT. Amino acids: CASSRQGNTIYF.

In this sample, this clone is medium-sized. The chain combines TRBV9 with TRBJ2-3; TRBD2 agrees at 10 bases. Germline V gene data show CDR1 as SGDLS and CDR2 as YYNGEE. The trim removed 1 base at V and 6 bases at J, leaving 5 bases unmatched. The CDR3 is 15 amino acids. CDR3 coding DNA: TGTGCCAGCAGCGTACAGCGGGGGGGCATCGATACGCAGTATTTT. Its protein is CASSVQRGGIDTQYF. Full variable domain (outside the CDR3, taken from reference TRBV9 and TRBJ2-3): DSGVTQTPKHLITATGQRVTLRCSPRSGDLSVYWYQQSLDQGLQFLIQYYNGEERAKGNILERFSAQQFPDLHSELNLSSLELGDSALYFCASSVQRGGIDTQYFGPGTRLTVL.

The chain uses TRBV7-8 and TRBJ2-1; a weak D match, TRBD1 (6 bases). The CDR3 loop spans 16 amino acids. With 6 bases removed from V and 0 bases from J, the gap between germline ends came to 15 bases. Germline V gene lookup returns CDR1 SGHVS and CDR2 FQNEAQ. CDR3 amino acids: CASRFHRASSYNEQFF. The CDR3 DNA is TGTGCCAGCAGGTTCCACAGGGCTAGCTCCTACAATGAGCAGTTCTTC.

This chain connects TRBV9 to TRBJ2-1; 7 bases agree with TRBD1. Germline CDR1 is SGDLS and CDR2 is YYNGEE. The CDR3 extends over 16 amino acids. Losses at the gene ends were 0 bases for V and 4 bases for J; bases not matched to a gene: 7. CDR3 in amino acids: CASSVEGQETYNEQFF. CDR3 DNA: TGTGCCAGCAGCGTAGAAGGACAGGAAACTTACAATGAGCAGTTCTTC.

This rearrangement joins TRBV7-6 to TRBJ1-3; D is undetermined. Germline V gene lookup returns CDR1 SGHVS and CDR2 FNYEAQ. Trimming took 7 bases from V and 4 from J, leaving 17 bases between them. The CDR3 has 15 residues. This chain's CDR3 is CASTPSPALGNTIYF. In DNA, the CDR3 is TGTGCCAGCACCCCAAGCCCGGCACTCGGAAACACCATATATTTT.

J is TRBJ2-2 and V is TRBV7-7; D uncertain. The V end was cut by 2 bases, the J end by 7 bases, with 17 bases between. The CDR3 runs to 16 residues. Germline CDR1 and CDR2: SSHAT and FNYEAQ (reference sequence). The CDR3 reads CASSLRVATQVGELFF. Written as DNA, the CDR3 is TGTGCCAGCAGCTTACGCGTAGCCACCCAGGTCGGGGAGCTGTTTTTT. The full variable domain, rest sourced from reference TRBV7-7 and TRBJ2-2, is GAGVSQSPRYKVTKRGQDVTLRCDPISSHATLYWYQQALGQGPEFLTYFNYEAQPDKSGLPSDRFSAERPEGSISTLTIQRTEQRDSAMYRCASSLRVATQVGELFFGEGSRLTVL.